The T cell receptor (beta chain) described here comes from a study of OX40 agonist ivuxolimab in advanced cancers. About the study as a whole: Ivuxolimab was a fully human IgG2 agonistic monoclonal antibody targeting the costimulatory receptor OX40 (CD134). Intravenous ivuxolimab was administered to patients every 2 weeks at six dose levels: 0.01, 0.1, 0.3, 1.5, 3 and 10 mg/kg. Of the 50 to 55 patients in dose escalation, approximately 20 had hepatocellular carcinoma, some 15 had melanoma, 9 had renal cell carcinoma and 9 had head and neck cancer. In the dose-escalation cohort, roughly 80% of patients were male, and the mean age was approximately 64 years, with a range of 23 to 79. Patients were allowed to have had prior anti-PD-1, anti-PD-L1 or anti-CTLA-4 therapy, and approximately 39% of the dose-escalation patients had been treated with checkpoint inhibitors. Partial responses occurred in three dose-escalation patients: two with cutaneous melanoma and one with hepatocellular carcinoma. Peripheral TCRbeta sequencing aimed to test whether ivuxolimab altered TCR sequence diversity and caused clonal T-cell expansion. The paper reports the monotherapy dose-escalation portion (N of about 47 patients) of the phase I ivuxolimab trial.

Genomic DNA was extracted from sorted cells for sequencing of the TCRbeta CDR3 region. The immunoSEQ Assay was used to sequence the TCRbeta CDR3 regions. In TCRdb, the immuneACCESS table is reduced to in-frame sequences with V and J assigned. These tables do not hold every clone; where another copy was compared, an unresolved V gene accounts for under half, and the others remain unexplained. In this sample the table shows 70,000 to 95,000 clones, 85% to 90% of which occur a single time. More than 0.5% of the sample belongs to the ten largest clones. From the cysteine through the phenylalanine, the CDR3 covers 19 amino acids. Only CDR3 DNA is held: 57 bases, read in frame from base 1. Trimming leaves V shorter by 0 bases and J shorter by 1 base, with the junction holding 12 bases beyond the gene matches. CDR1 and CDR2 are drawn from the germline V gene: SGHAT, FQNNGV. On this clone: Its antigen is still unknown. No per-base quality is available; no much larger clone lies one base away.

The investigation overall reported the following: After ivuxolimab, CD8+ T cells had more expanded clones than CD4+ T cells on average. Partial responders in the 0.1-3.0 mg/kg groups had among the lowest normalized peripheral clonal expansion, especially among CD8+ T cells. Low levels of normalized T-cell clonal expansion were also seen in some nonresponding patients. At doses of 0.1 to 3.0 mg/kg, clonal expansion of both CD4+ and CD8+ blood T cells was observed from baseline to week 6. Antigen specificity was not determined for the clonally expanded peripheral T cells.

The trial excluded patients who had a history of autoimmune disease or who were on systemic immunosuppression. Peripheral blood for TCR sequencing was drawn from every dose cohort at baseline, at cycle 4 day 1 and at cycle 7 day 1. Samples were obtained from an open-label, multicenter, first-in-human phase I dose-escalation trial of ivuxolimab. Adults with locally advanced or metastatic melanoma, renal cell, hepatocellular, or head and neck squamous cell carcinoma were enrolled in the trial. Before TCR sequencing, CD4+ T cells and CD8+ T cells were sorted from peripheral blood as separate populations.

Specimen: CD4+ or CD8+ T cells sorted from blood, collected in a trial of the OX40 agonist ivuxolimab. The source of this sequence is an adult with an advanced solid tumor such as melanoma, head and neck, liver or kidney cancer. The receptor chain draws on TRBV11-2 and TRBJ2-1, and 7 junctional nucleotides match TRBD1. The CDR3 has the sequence CASSLETGMARRSYNEQFF. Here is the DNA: TGTGCCAGCAGCTTAGAGACAGGGATGGCTAGGAGGTCCTACAATGAGCAGTTCTTC.